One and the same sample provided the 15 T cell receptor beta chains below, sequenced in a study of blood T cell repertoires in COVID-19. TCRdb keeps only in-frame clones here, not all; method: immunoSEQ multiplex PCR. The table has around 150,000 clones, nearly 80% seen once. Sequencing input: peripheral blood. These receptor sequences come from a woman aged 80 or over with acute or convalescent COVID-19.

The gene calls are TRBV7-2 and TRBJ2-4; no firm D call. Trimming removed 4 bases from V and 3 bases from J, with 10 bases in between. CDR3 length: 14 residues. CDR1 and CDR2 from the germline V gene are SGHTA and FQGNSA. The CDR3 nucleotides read TGTGCCAGCAGCTCCATACTATTCAAAAACATTCAGTACTTC. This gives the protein CASSSILFKNIQYF.

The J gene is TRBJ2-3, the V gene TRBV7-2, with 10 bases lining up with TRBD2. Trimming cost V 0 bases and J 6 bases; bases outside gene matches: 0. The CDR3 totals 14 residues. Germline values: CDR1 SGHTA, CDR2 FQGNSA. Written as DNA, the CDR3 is TGTGCCAGCAGCTTAGCGGGACTAGCGGATACGCAGTATTTT. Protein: CASSLAGLADTQYF.

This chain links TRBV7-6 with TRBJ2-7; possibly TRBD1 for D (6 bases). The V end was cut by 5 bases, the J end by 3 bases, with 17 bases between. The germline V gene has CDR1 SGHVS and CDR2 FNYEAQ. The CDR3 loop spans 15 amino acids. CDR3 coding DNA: TGTGCCAGCAGCGCACAGGGCGCTGAGTTCTACGAGCAGTACTTC. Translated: CASSAQGAEFYEQYF.

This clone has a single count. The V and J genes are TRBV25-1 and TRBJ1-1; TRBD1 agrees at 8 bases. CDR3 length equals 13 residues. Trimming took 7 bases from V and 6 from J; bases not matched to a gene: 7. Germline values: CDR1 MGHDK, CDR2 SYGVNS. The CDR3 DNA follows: TGTGCCAGCACCCATAGGACAGGGTCTGAAGCTTTCTTT. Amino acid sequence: CASTHRTGSEAFF.

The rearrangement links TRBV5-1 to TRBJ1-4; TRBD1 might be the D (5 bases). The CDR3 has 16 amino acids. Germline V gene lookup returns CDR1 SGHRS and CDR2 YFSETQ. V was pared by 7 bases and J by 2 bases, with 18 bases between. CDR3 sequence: CASAPPIGTTNEKLFF. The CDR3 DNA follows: TGCGCCAGCGCCCCCCCCATAGGGACTACTAATGAAAAACTGTTTTTT.

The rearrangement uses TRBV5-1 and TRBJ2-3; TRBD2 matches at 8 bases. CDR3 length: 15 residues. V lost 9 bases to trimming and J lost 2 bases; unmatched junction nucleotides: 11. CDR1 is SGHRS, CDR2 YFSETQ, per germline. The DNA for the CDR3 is TGCGCCACCTCGTCCGGGACTAGGTACACAGATACGCAGTATTTT. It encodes CATSSGTRYTDTQYF.

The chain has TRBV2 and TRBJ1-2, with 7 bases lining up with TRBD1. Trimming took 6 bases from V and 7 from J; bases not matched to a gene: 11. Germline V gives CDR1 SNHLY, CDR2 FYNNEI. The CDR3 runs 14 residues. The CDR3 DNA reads TGTGCCAGCAGCTCCCGTCGGGACAGCCCTGGCTACACCTTC. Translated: CASSSRRDSPGYTF. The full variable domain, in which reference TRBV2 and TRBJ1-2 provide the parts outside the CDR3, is EPEVTQTPSHQVTQMGQEVILRCVPISNHLYFYWYRQILGQKVEFLVSFYNNEISEKSEIFDDQFSVERPDGSNFTLKIRSTKLEDSAMYFCASSSRRDSPGYTFGSGTRLTVV.

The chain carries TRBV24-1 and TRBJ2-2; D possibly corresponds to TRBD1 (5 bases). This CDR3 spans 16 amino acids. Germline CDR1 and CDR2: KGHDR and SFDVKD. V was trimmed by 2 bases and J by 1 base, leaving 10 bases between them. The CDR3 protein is CATSDSDTGNTGELFF. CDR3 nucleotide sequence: TGTGCCACCAGTGATTCGGACACGGGGAACACCGGGGAGCTGTTTTTT.

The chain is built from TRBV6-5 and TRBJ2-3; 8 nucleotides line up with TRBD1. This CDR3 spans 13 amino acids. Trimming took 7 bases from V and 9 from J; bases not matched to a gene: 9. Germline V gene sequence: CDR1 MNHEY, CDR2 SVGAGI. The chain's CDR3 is CASNPSDRETQYF. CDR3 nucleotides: TGTGCCAGCAACCCCTCGGACAGGGAGACGCAGTATTTT.

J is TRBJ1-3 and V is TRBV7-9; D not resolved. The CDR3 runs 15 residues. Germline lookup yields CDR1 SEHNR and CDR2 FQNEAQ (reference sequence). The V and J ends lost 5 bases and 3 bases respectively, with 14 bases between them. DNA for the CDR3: TGTGCCAGCAGCCCAGAGACGGGATTTGGAAACACCATATATTTT. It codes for CASSPETGFGNTIYF. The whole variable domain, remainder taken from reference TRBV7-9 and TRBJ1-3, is DTGVSQNPRHKITKRGQNVTFRCDPISEHNRLYWYRQTLGQGPEFLTYFQNEAQLEKSRLLSDRFSAERPKGSFSTLEIQRTEQGDSAMYLCASSPETGFGNTIYFGEGSWLTVV.

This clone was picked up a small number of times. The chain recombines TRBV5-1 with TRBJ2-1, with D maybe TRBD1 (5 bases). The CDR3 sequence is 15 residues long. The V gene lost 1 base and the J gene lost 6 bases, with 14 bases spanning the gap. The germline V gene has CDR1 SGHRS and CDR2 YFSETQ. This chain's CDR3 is CASSLSYSQGNEQFF. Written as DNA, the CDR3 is TGCGCCAGCAGCTTGAGTTACTCTCAGGGCAATGAGCAGTTCTTC.

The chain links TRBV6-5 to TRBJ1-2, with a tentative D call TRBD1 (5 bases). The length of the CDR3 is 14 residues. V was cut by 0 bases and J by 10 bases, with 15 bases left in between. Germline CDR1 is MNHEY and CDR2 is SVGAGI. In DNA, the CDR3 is TGTGCCAGCAGTTACTCGAGTCAGGGATCGGTCTACACCTTC. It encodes CASSYSSQGSVYTF.

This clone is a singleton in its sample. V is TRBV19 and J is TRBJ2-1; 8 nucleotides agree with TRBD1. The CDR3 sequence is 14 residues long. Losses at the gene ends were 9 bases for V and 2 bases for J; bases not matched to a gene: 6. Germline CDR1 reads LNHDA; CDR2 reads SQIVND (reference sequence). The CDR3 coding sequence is TGTGCCAGCACCCCGGGACAGGCCTACAATGAGCAGTTCTTC. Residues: CASTPGQAYNEQFF.

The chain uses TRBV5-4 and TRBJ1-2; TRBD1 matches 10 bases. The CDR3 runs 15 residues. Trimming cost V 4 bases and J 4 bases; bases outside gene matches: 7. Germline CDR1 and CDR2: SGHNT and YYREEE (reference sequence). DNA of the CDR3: TGTGCCAGCAGCCTGGACAGGGGGTTGGTCTATGGCTACACCTTC. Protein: CASSLDRGLVYGYTF.

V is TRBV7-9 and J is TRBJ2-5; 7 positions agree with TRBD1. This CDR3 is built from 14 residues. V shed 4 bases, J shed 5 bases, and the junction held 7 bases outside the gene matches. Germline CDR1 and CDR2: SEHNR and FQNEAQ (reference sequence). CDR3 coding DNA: TGTGCCAGCAGCTCCGCCGGGACAGCGGAGACCCAGTACTTC. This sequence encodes CASSSAGTAETQYF.